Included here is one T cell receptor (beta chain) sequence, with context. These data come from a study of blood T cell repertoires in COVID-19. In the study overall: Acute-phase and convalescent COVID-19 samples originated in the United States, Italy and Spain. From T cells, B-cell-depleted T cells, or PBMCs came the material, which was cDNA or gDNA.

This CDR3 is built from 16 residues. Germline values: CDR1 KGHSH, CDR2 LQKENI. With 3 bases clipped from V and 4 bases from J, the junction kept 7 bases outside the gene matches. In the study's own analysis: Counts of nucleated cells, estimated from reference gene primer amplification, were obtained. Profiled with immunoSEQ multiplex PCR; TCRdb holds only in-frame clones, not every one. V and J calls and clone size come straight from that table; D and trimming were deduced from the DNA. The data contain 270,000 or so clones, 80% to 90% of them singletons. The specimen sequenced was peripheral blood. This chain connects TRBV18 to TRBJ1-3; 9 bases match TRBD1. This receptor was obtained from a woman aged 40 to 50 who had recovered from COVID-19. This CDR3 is CASSPLRDRVGNTIYF. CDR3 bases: TGTGCCAGCTCACCCCTTCGGGACAGGGTCGGAAACACCATATATTTT. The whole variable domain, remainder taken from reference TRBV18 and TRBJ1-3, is NAGVMQNPRHLVRRRGQEARLRCSPMKGHSHVYWYRQLPEEGLKFMVYLQKENIIDESGMPKERFSAEFPKEGPSILRIQQVVRGDSAAYFCASSPLRDRVGNTIYFGEGSWLTVV.